Below are 13 T cell receptor beta chains sequenced from a single sample in a study of blood T cell repertoires in COVID-19. TCRdb keeps only in-frame clones here, not all; method: immunoSEQ multiplex PCR. Of some 270,000 clones detected, roughly 83% appear once; the ten largest clones hold 5% to 6%. Sequencing used peripheral blood. All receptors come from a woman of 80 years or more with COVID-19, enrolled during active disease.

This chain links TRBV27 with TRBJ1-2; TRBD1 might be the D (5 bases). The germline V gene encodes CDR1 MNHEY and CDR2 SMNVEV (reference sequence). Trimming took 4 bases from V and 4 from J, leaving 10 bases between them. The CDR3 has 13 residues. CDR3 nucleotides: TGTGCCAGCAGTTCGACAGCTTCCTATGGCTACACCTTC. The encoded protein is CASSSTASYGYTF.

The chain uses TRBV20-1 and TRBJ1-2; D unclear. Trimming pared 1 base from V and 10 bases from J, leaving 10 bases between. There are 11 residues in the CDR3. The germline gives CDR1 DFQATT, CDR2 SNEGSKA (reference sequence). CDR3 in DNA: TGCAGTGCTAGAGGAGTCGCCCTCTACACCTTC. It codes for CSARGVALYTF.

The genes are TRBV28 and TRBJ2-5; possibly TRBD2 for D (6 bases). In germline, CDR1 is MDHEN, CDR2 SYDVKM. CDR3 length: 14 residues. The ends were cut back, 3 bases at V and 9 bases at J, with 17 bases in the middle. The CDR3 region is CASSFGGTGRSQYF. In DNA form, the CDR3 reads TGTGCCAGCAGTTTCGGAGGGACGGGGAGGTCCCAGTACTTC.

The V and J genes are TRBV7-8 and TRBJ1-2; D unclear. CDR3 length: 15 residues. Deletions cut 1 base from V and 1 base from J, with 10 bases between. Germline values: CDR1 SGHVS, CDR2 FQNEAQ. CDR3 coding DNA: TGTGCCAGCAGCTTAGGCACAGATGGTAACTATGGCTACACCTTC. Translating gives CASSLGTDGNYGYTF.

CDR3 in amino acids: CASSLLGTGQETQYF. CDR3 sequence (DNA): TGCGCCAGCAGCTTGTTAGGGACAGGACAAGAGACCCAGTACTTC. The chain links TRBV5-1 to TRBJ2-5; 8 nucleotides align to TRBD1. The CDR3 contains 15 residues. V trimming: 1 base; J trimming: 2 bases; junction bases outside the gene matches: 4. Germline-derived CDR1 and CDR2 are SGHRS and YFSETQ.

The CDR3 here is CASSLRDPYNSPLHF. The CDR3 bases are TGTGCCAGCAGTCTCAGGGATCCCTATAATTCACCCCTCCACTTT. The chain employs TRBV6-5 and TRBJ1-6, with D possibly matching TRBD1 (5 bases). The CDR3 runs 15 residues. Germline assignment: CDR1 MNHEY and CDR2 SVGAGI. V shed 5 bases and J shed 2 bases, with 10 bases lying between them.

The chain is built from TRBV19 and TRBJ1-3; 12 nucleotides agree with TRBD1. This CDR3 is built from 14 residues. With 4 bases clipped from V and 8 bases from J, the junction kept 3 bases outside the gene matches. Germline V gives CDR1 LNHDA, CDR2 SQIVND (reference sequence). The CDR3 sequence: CASSSRDRGHTIYF. The DNA of the CDR3 is TGTGCCAGTAGTAGCCGGGACAGGGGGCACACCATATATTTT.

V usage is TRBV6-6 and J usage is TRBJ2-6, with 10 nucleotides matching TRBD1. The CDR3 loop spans 16 amino acids. In germline, CDR1 is MNHNY, CDR2 SVGAGI (reference sequence). V lost 7 bases and J lost 0; bases outside the gene matches: 3. In DNA form, the CDR3 reads TGTGCCAGCACCAGGACAGGGGGCTCTGGGGCCAACGTCCTGACTTTC. It codes for CASTRTGGSGANVLTF.

V gene TRBV21-1 combines with J gene TRBJ2-3; TRBD1, the table's D call, was not compared with the DNA. TRBV21-1 is termed a pseudogene. The CDR3 length is 15 residues. The CDR3 bases are TGTGCCAGCAGCTGGACAGGGGGGCCCACAGATACGCAGTATTTT. This translates into CASSWTGGPTDTQYF.

The chain combines TRBV21-1 with TRBJ2-7; the table's TRBD2 call for D was not verified on the DNA. TRBV21-1 is a known pseudogene. This CDR3 is built from 15 residues. The CDR3 here is CARGGQRSLAYEQYF. DNA for the CDR3: TGTGCCAGGGGAGGGCAGCGGTCCTTGGCCTACGAGCAGTACTTC.

The chain employs TRBV6-4 and TRBJ1-1; TRBD1 matches 12 bases. The CDR3 is 14 residues long. V lost 6 bases to trimming and J lost 6 bases; unmatched junction nucleotides: 5. CDR1 is MRHNA and CDR2 is SNTAGT in the germline V gene. CDR3 sequence (DNA): TGTGCCAGCAGAAAGGGACAGGGGGCCGCTGAAGCTTTCTTT. Translated, it gives CASRKGQGAAEAFF.

The chain combines TRBV9 with TRBJ2-1; a weak D match, TRBD1 (5 bases). The V gene's germline CDR1 is SGDLS and CDR2 YYNGEE. V was trimmed by 2 bases and J by 4 bases, leaving 13 bases between them. The CDR3 loop spans 15 amino acids. The CDR3 reads CASSVDRPLYNEQFF. The CDR3 nucleotides are TGTGCCAGCAGCGTCGACAGACCCCTTTACAATGAGCAGTTCTTC.

The rearrangement uses TRBV19 and TRBJ1-1, with D perhaps TRBD1 (5 bases). This CDR3 region has 13 residues. Germline V gene data show CDR1 as LNHDA and CDR2 as SQIVND (reference sequence). The V gene lost 5 bases and the J gene lost 0 bases, with 7 bases spanning the gap. In nucleotides, the CDR3 is TGTGCCAGTAGTTCGACAGTGAACACTGAAGCTTTCTTT. It codes for CASSSTVNTEAFF.